Shown below are 14 T cell receptor beta chains from a single sample sequenced in a study of patients and donors after allogeneic stem cell transplantation. TCRdb reprocessed the RT-PCR reads via MiXCR and lists one record per CDR3 protein. Found here are almost 90,000 distinct CDR3 sequences, 4.5% to 5% of them singletons; the top ten hold 2.6%. The sequencing input was blood, either unsorted or a sorted T cell fraction (not recorded which). These receptors were obtained from a human donor who was either an allogeneic HSCT recipient or a stem cell or donor lymphocyte infusion donor (not recorded which). It is not recorded whose cells these are; they may come from a transplant donor.

In the case of this clonotype: Since a much larger clone is just one base distant, this may be a read error. Since no conserved phenylalanine or tryptophan closes the CDR3, a read error is the likely cause. The chain uses TRBV5-8 and TRBJ1-1, with D hard to call. Trimming stripped 3 bases from V and 1 base from J, with 10 bases between. The CDR3 is 14 amino acids. CDR1 is SGHTS, CDR2 YDEGEE, per germline. CDR3: CASSSDRWNTEAFL. The CDR3 nucleotides read TGTGCCAGCAGCTCGGACCGATGGAACACTGAAGCTTTCCTT.

Many counts were recorded for this clonotype. The J gene is TRBJ1-2, the V gene TRBV20-1, with D possibly matching TRBD1 (5 bases). This CDR3 contains 13 residues. V lost 4 bases, J lost 13 bases, and 22 bases lay in between. CDR1 and CDR2 (germline): DFQATT, SNEGSKA (reference sequence). The CDR3 region has the DNA TGCAGTGCTAAGGACGGAGGTGATAATGGGGGCACCTTC. It codes for CSAKDGGDNGGTF.

This chain joins TRBV29-1 and TRBJ1-1; no definite D call. The V and J ends lost 3 bases and 6 bases respectively, with 11 bases between them. CDR1 is SQVTM, CDR2 ANQGSEA, per germline. The length of the CDR3 is 12 residues. The CDR3 nucleotides are TGCAGCGTTGATTCATCTGATGCTGAAGCTTTCTTT. Its translation is CSVDSSDAEAFF. Based on the CDR3 plus reference TRBV29-1 and TRBJ1-1, the full variable domain is SAVISQKPSRDICQRGTSLTIQCQVDSQVTMMFWYRQQPGQSLTLIATANQGSEATYESGFVIDKFPISRPNLTFSTLTVSNMSPEDSSIYLCSVDSSDAEAFFGQGTRLTVV.

V and J are TRBV3-1 and TRBJ2-2; TRBD1 matches at 7 bases. V lost 5 bases, J lost 7 bases, and 4 bases stayed unmatched. This CDR3 has 13 amino acids. Germline V CDR1 and CDR2: LGHDT, YNNKEL (reference sequence). The CDR3 nucleotides are TGTGCCAGCAGCTTTGGGACAGTCGGGGAGCTGTTTTTT. Translated, it gives CASSFGTVGELFF.

The chain couples TRBV18 to TRBJ2-2; D is unresolved. CDR3 length equals 15 residues. Germline CDR1 is KGHSH and CDR2 is LQKENI. The germline V and J ends were trimmed by 2 bases and 4 bases, with 11 bases remaining between them. CDR3 nucleotides: TGTGCCAGCTCACCAGAAGGGTATGGCACCGGGGAGCTGTTTTTT. It translates to CASSPEGYGTGELFF.

This clonotype was found many times. This chain joins TRBV20-1 and TRBJ1-2; 8 bases agree with TRBD1. The V segment lost 6 bases and the J segment 0 bases; nucleotides outside the gene matches: 9. Germline values: CDR1 DFQATT, CDR2 SNEGSKA (reference sequence). This CDR3 spans 15 amino acids. As DNA, the CDR3 is TGCAGTGCCGGAGGGACAGGAAAAGCTAACTATGGCTACACCTTC. Translated: CSAGGTGKANYGYTF.

This clonotype was seen repeatedly, ten times or more. The chain employs TRBV27 and TRBJ1-3; weak D call: TRBD1 (6 bases). This CDR3 has 15 residues. Between the trimmed V and J ends, which lost 5 bases and 0 bases, there was a span of 11 bases. Germline values: CDR1 MNHEY, CDR2 SMNVEV (reference sequence). In DNA, the CDR3 is TGTGCCAGCAGTCGAGGGGGGAGCTCTGGAAACACCATATATTTT. Encoded protein: CASSRGGSSGNTIYF.

This clonotype was observed many times. The V gene is TRBV5-6, the J gene TRBJ2-6; D gene unclear. This CDR3 has 15 residues. Germline V gives CDR1 SGHDT, CDR2 YYEEEE. The germline V and J ends were trimmed by 1 base and 0 bases, with 5 bases remaining between them. The CDR3 nucleotides are TGTGCCAGCAGCTTGATCTACTCTGGGGCCAACGTCCTGACTTTC. Its translation: CASSLIYSGANVLTF.

Only a few counts were recorded for this clonotype. The chain is built from TRBV11-2 and TRBJ2-5; 8 positions match TRBD1. V lost 6 bases and J lost 6; bases outside the gene matches: 9. This CDR3 comprises 14 residues. From germline, CDR1 is SGHAT and CDR2 FQNNGV. The CDR3 spells CASRPGTGVKTQYF. The CDR3 region has the DNA TGTGCCAGCAGACCCGGGACAGGCGTGAAGACCCAGTACTTC.

This sequence joins TRBV6-2 or TRBV6-3 and TRBJ1-1; D remains unclear. The CDR3 contains 14 residues. Germline CDR1 is MNHEY and CDR2 is SVGEGT. V was shortened by 7 bases and J by 4 bases, with 16 bases between the two germline ends. This chain's CDR3 is CASTLADRITEAFF. In DNA form, the CDR3 reads TGTGCCAGCACCTTGGCGGACCGGATCACTGAAGCTTTCTTT.

This clonotype was recorded at least ten times. The rearrangement joins TRBV5-5 to TRBJ1-4; D remains ambiguous. There are 13 residues in the CDR3. V shed 1 base and J shed 8 bases, with 9 bases lying between them. Germline CDR1 and CDR2: SGHKS and YYEKEE (reference sequence). The CDR3, as DNA: TGTGCCAGCAGCTTGCGAGGCTACGAAAAACTGTTTTTT. Its protein is CASSLRGYEKLFF.

Many counts were recorded for this clonotype. The genes are TRBV7-8 and TRBJ1-3; D is uncertain. The CDR3 contains 15 residues. Between the trimmed V and J ends, which lost 5 bases and 4 bases, there was a span of 15 bases. Germline V gene sequence: CDR1 SGHVS, CDR2 FQNEAQ. The CDR3 DNA reads as TGTGCCAGCAGCCCTTACCGGGGTCCGGGAAACACCATATATTTT. Protein: CASSPYRGPGNTIYF.

This clonotype was recorded many times. The chain joins TRBV5-1 to TRBJ2-5, with a tentative D call TRBD1 (5 bases). CDR3 length: 14 residues. Trimming cost V 4 bases and J 1 base, with 11 bases left between them. Germline-derived CDR1 and CDR2 are SGHRS and YFSETQ. The CDR3 bases are TGCGCCAGCAGCCCAACCCAGGGCCAAGAGACCCAGTACTTC. This encodes CASSPTQGQETQYF.

The genes are TRBV10-3 and TRBJ2-3; possible D gene TRBD2, 5 bases. This CDR3 has 13 amino acids. Trimming left V 4 bases short and J 2 bases short, with 7 bases between. Germline lookup yields CDR1 ENHRY and CDR2 SYGVKD. The CDR3 DNA follows: TGTGCCATCAGTGGGGAGATCACAGATACGCAGTATTTT. Protein: CAISGEITDTQYF.